The 21 T cell receptor beta chains below come from one sample, sequenced in a study of blood T cells in healthy people across ages. PCR was performed a second time for about 6 to 11 cycles using a sample-barcoded 5' primer and a J-beta primer mix. TCRdb independently ran MiXCR on the 5' RACE reads; one entry per CDR3 protein. The data contain hundreds of thousands of distinct CDR3 sequences, around two fifths of them singletons. Sequences were obtained from blood. These receptors were taken from a man older than 75 in good health.

V gene TRBV3-1 combines with J gene TRBJ2-3; 9 bases align to TRBD2. The V gene's germline CDR1 is LGHDT and CDR2 YNNKEL (reference sequence). This CDR3 contains 16 residues. The V gene end was trimmed by 3 bases and the J gene end by 3 bases; junction bases not matched to a gene: 7. CDR3 DNA sequence: TGTGCCAGCAGCCAGGCCAGCGGGGGGAAGACAGATACGCAGTATTTT. Its protein product is CASSQASGGKTDTQYF.

The chain carries TRBV6-1 and TRBJ1-1; 9 nucleotides align to TRBD1. The CDR3 is 14 residues long. Germline V gene lookup returns CDR1 MNHNS and CDR2 SASEGT. V gave up 10 bases and J gave up 1 base; unmatched junction bases: 7. CDR3 DNA sequence: TGTGCCACCGTGGACAGGGGAGGGAACACTGAAGCTTTCTTT. This sequence encodes CATVDRGGNTEAFF.

This clonotype was seen more than once but under ten times. The chain uses TRBV29-1 and TRBJ2-1; TRBD1 is a possible D gene (7 bases). The germline V gene encodes CDR1 SQVTM and CDR2 ANQGSEA. The CDR3 loop spans 12 amino acids. V shed 2 bases and J shed 10 bases, with 12 bases lying between them. The CDR3 reads CSVEHGGGEQFF. Written as DNA, the CDR3 is TGCAGCGTTGAACACGGAGGGGGCGAGCAGTTCTTC.

V and J are TRBV7-9 and TRBJ1-4, with no clear D. The V gene's germline CDR1 is SEHNR and CDR2 FQNEAQ (reference sequence). This CDR3 spans 10 amino acids. V lost 5 bases and J lost 8, with 3 bases in between. The CDR3 nucleotides read TGTGCCAGCAGCGGGGAAAAACTGTTTTTT. It yields the protein CASSGEKLFF. The variable domain in full, completed from reference TRBV7-9 and TRBJ1-4, reads DTGVSQNPRHKITKRGQNVTFRCDPISEHNRLYWYRQTLGQGPEFLTYFQNEAQLEKSRLLSDRFSAERPKGSFSTLEIQRTEQGDSAMYLCASSGEKLFFGSGTQLSVL.

This clonotype was found a few times. This chain uses TRBV5-1 with TRBJ2-3; unclear D gene. V lost 0 bases to trimming and J lost 3 bases, with 11 bases between them. CDR1 is SGHRS and CDR2 is YFSETQ in the germline V gene. This CDR3 has 15 amino acids. The CDR3 coding sequence is TGCGCCAGCAGCTTGGAAGGAAAAGCAACAGATACGCAGTATTTT. Translation: CASSLEGKATDTQYF.

This chain uses TRBV30 with TRBJ1-2; tentatively, D is TRBD1 (5 bases). The CDR3 covers 13 residues. With 2 bases removed from V and 9 bases from J, the gap between germline ends came to 16 bases. CDR1 is GTSNPN and CDR2 is SVGIG in the germline V gene (reference sequence). This CDR3 reads CAWSWQGTKSYTF. The CDR3 DNA reads as TGTGCCTGGAGTTGGCAGGGAACGAAAAGCTACACCTTC.

This clonotype has at least ten counts. This chain links TRBV4-3 with TRBJ2-7; 8 bases line up with TRBD1. J gave up 3 bases and V 1 base, and 5 bases lay outside the gene matches. CDR1 and CDR2 (germline): LGHNA, YSLEER. There are 15 residues in the CDR3. The CDR3 region has the DNA TGCGCCAGCAGCCAAGGGCCAGGACAGGGCTACGAGCAGTACTTC. Amino acids: CASSQGPGQGYEQYF.

In its sample, this clonotype was seen a few times. The V gene is TRBV20-1, the J gene TRBJ2-7; a weak D match, TRBD1 (6 bases). Trimming removed 4 bases from V and 5 bases from J, with 15 bases in between. Germline CDR1 and CDR2: DFQATT and SNEGSKA (reference sequence). The length of the CDR3 is 13 residues. The chain's CDR3 is CSATLGHRDEQYF. The CDR3 region has the DNA TGCAGTGCTACCCTGGGACATCGCGACGAGCAGTACTTC.

The V gene is TRBV6-2 or TRBV6-3, the J gene TRBJ2-2; 15 nucleotides agree with TRBD2. Looked up from germline, CDR1 is MNHEY and CDR2 is SVGEGT. The CDR3 has 18 amino acids. J lost 1 base, V lost 5 bases, and 5 bases had no gene match. The CDR3 loop reads CASSPRTSGGVNTGELFF. The CDR3 nucleotides read TGTGCCAGCAGTCCCCGGACTAGCGGGGGGGTGAACACCGGGGAGCTGTTTTTT.

As for this clonotype: The junction differs from germline at one of its ends, possibly a read error. The V call is TRBV6-5, the J call TRBJ2-5; 15 bases are a match to TRBD2. Germline V gene data show CDR1 as MNHEY and CDR2 as SVGAGI. CDR3 size: 19 residues. CDR3 amino acids: CASSSPGLAGGGSFNEQYF. CDR3 DNA: TGTGCCAGTAGTTCCCCGGGACTAGCGGGGGGTGGAAGTTTCAATGAGCAGTACTTC.

The genes are TRBV18 and TRBJ2-5; no clear D gene. V shed 2 bases and J shed 1 base, with 8 bases lying between them. This CDR3 contains 14 residues. CDR1 and CDR2 from the germline V gene are KGHSH and LQKENI. The CDR3 here is CASSPTYSQETQYF. The CDR3 DNA sequence: TGTGCCAGCTCACCAACCTACTCCCAAGAGACCCAGTACTTC.

This clonotype has only one observation. CDR3 sequence (DNA): TGCGCCAGCAGCCAATTGGGGTCCTTCTATGGCTACACCTTC. Translation: CASSQLGSFYGYTF. This sequence joins TRBV4-1 and TRBJ1-2; D is unclear. There are 14 residues in the CDR3. Trimming stripped 2 bases from V and 4 bases from J, with 11 bases between. Per the germline V gene, CDR1 is MGHRA and CDR2 is YSYEKL.

The chain links TRBV7-2 to TRBJ2-3, with 9 bases lining up with TRBD1. Germline V gene lookup returns CDR1 SGHTA and CDR2 FQGNSA. The CDR3 is 16 residues long. V dropped 6 bases and J dropped 3; count of bases not matched to a gene: 10. CDR3 amino acids: CASSFNRGRGTDTQYF. CDR3 coding DNA: TGTGCCAGCAGTTTTAACAGGGGGCGCGGGACAGATACGCAGTATTTT. Together with reference TRBV7-2 and TRBJ2-3, the CDR3 gives the full variable domain: GAGVSQSPSNKVTEKGKDVELRCDPISGHTALYWYRQSLGQGLEFLIYFQGNSAPDKSGLPSDRFSAERTGGSVSTLTIQRTQQEDSAVYLCASSFNRGRGTDTQYFGPGTRLTVL.

This clonotype was detected a few times. This chain connects TRBV7-3 to TRBJ2-7; D gene uncertain. The CDR3 has 13 residues. The V gene lost 5 bases and the J gene lost 5 bases, with 13 bases spanning the gap. Germline V gene data show CDR1 as SGHTA and CDR2 as FQGTGA. CDR3: CASSPRAKDEQYF. The CDR3 DNA follows: TGTGCCAGCAGCCCCCGGGCCAAGGACGAGCAGTACTTC.

The genes are TRBV9 and TRBJ2-7, with D perhaps matching TRBD1 (5 bases). This CDR3 has 16 amino acids. V was clipped by 0 bases and J by 6 bases, with 19 bases between them. Germline assignment: CDR1 SGDLS and CDR2 YYNGEE. CDR3 residues: CASSVDSRVDLREQYF. DNA of the CDR3: TGTGCCAGCAGCGTAGATAGCAGGGTAGATCTACGCGAGCAGTACTTC.

This chain uses TRBV6-7 with TRBJ2-3, with D maybe TRBD2 (5 bases). TRBV6-7 is an ORF, and what it does is uncertain. V lost 5 bases, J lost 3 bases, and 15 bases lay in between. The length of the CDR3 is 15 residues. Here the CDR3 reads CASSAPRRPTDTQYF. CDR3 in DNA: TGTGCCAGCAGTGCACCTAGGAGGCCTACAGATACGCAGTATTTT.

This clonotype has just a few counts. This chain connects TRBV20-1 to TRBJ1-2; D is uncertain. This CDR3 comprises 11 residues. Trimming left V 5 bases short and J 6 bases short, with 10 bases between. CDR1 DFQATT and CDR2 SNEGSKA come from the germline V gene (reference sequence). The CDR3 loop reads CSAAKRDGYTF. The DNA for the CDR3 is TGCAGTGCTGCGAAAAGGGATGGCTACACCTTC.

The chain uses TRBV30 and TRBJ2-3; tentatively, D is TRBD2 (5 bases). CDR1 is GTSNPN and CDR2 is SVGIG in the germline V gene (reference sequence). The length of the CDR3 is 13 residues. Trimming stripped 3 bases from V and 0 bases from J, with 7 bases between. The CDR3: CAWSEGSTDTQYF. Written as DNA, the CDR3 is TGTGCCTGGAGCGAGGGCAGCACAGATACGCAGTATTTT.

The chain is built from TRBV7-2 and TRBJ2-7; 8 positions match TRBD1. The DNA end is more similar to TRBJ2-5, so the J call may be wrong. The CDR3 length is 14 residues. Germline V lookup: CDR1 SGHTA, CDR2 FQGNSA. CDR3 loop: CASSLGTGKKTQYF. CDR3 sequence (DNA): TGTGCCAGCAGCTTAGGGACAGGGAAAAAGACCCAGTACTTC.

The chain links TRBV4-3 to TRBJ1-1; D call uncertain. The CDR3 has 18 amino acids. From germline, CDR1 is LGHNA and CDR2 YSLEER. Trimming stripped 1 base from V and 0 bases from J, with 18 bases between. The CDR3 sequence is CASSQAEGAVHMNTEAFF. CDR3 coding DNA: TGCGCCAGCAGCCAAGCGGAGGGAGCGGTCCACATGAACACTGAAGCTTTCTTT.

V gene TRBV6-5 combines with J gene TRBJ2-7; 9 nucleotides align to TRBD2. V dropped 6 bases and J dropped 2; count of bases not matched to a gene: 8. The CDR3 is 15 residues long. Germline CDR1 reads MNHEY; CDR2 reads SVGAGI. CDR3 DNA: TGTGCCAGCAGGACCGGGACTAGCTTAGCCTACGAGCAGTACTTC. Protein product: CASRTGTSLAYEQYF.